This T cell receptor beta chain emerged from a study of regulatory T cells in long-lasting Graves disease listed by TCRdb under 2021. Background on the whole study: To count as having persistent Graves' disease, a patient had to have received antithyroid drug treatment for over 5 years with TSH receptor autoantibodies remaining persistently positive. Patients with persistent Graves' disease were compared with patients with newly diagnosed Graves' disease using TCR sequencing and RNA sequencing of peripheral blood. The study was registered as a clinical trial and conducted in China. TCR sequencing covered approximately 13 persistent and some 20 newly diagnosed Graves' disease patients, around 35 samples in total. Persistent Graves' disease patients in the clinical cohort had taken antithyroid drugs for roughly ten years on average.

This clonotype has at least ten counts. No antigen is known for it. Per-base qualities were not stored, and no clone one base away is much larger. Library construction relied on multiplex PCR. Sequencer: Illumina HiSeq 4000. To build TCR beta libraries, CDR3 regions were amplified by Arm-PCR using iRepertoire HTBI primers. Before sequencing, the PCR products underwent gel purification. Processing in the source paper ran as follows. Gene usage analysis of CDR3 amino acid clonotypes relied on the approximately 68 TRBV and about 13 TRBJ segments identified across samples. COPE and FqMerger were used to merge the filtered high-quality paired reads into contigs. BLAST was used to align contigs to IMGT TRBV, TRBD and TRBJ reference genes, and CDR3 was defined according to IMGT. Any clonotype with a frequency above 0.1% was counted as a highly expanded clone. Repertoire diversity was measured by Shannon entropy, and V-J evenness by the Gini coefficient. Public clonotypes were defined as clonotypes shared by more than one individual. In TCRdb, the public reads were trimmed at Q25 with fastp and aligned with MiXCR, with productive beta chains retained. CDR3 protein duplicates are merged, each entry listing the most common genes and DNA. The V and J calls follow TCRdb's processing rather than the paper's. The sample table lists about 310,000 distinct CDR3 sequences, around 21% of them with a count of one. More than 55% of the sample is taken by the ten largest.

From the germline V gene, CDR1 is SGHAT and CDR2 is FQNNGV. V trim: 3 bases; J trim: 3 bases; unmatched bases: 6. The CDR3 holds 15 amino acids from the cysteine to the phenylalanine. Of all the DNA, just the CDR3 is kept, 45 bases in frame from base 1. The time point label of this sample denotes: persistent/refractory GD, antithyroid drugs over 5 years with positive TRAb. For both TCR sequencing and RNA sequencing, RNA was extracted from PBMCs using TRIzol. Graves' disease was diagnosed according to American Thyroid Association guidelines. Recruitment of patients was carried out at an endocrinology department in Xi'an, China. From each patient, 7.5 to 10 milliliters of peripheral blood was collected into an EDTA anticoagulant tube. PBMCs were isolated by Ficoll Paque Plus density gradient separation without further T cell sorting. An Agilent 2100 Bioanalyzer and agarose gel were used to check RNA quality, and a NanoDrop 2000 was used to measure RNA concentration.

Overall results and qualifications from the work: Patients with persistent disease shared more public clonotypes (under 3,000) than newly diagnosed patients did (roughly 970). Sequencing and analysis were restricted to the TCR beta chain. Compared with newly diagnosed patients, patients with persistent Graves' disease had lower TCR Shannon entropy and fewer highly expanded clones, which suggests clonal expansion. Only peripheral blood was studied, because thyroid tissue, the primary lesion, was inaccessible. Preferential use of TRBV28, TRBJ1-2 and TRBJ2-5 was observed in persistent disease, whereas TRBV20-1 and TRBJ2-1 were favored in newly diagnosed disease. The authors acknowledged the small sample size as a limitation that may reduce accuracy.

The sample in question was peripheral blood mononuclear cells (PBMCs), obtained when the disease was refractory, from a patient treated with antithyroid drugs. The TCR comes from a female donor with Graves disease. The chain is made from TRBV11-2 and TRBJ1-1, with 8 bases aligning to TRBD1. The DNA sequence is as follows: TGTGCCAGCAGCTTCCAGGGGGCTCGGTACACTGAAGCTTTCTTT. Translated, this is CASSFQGARYTEAFF.